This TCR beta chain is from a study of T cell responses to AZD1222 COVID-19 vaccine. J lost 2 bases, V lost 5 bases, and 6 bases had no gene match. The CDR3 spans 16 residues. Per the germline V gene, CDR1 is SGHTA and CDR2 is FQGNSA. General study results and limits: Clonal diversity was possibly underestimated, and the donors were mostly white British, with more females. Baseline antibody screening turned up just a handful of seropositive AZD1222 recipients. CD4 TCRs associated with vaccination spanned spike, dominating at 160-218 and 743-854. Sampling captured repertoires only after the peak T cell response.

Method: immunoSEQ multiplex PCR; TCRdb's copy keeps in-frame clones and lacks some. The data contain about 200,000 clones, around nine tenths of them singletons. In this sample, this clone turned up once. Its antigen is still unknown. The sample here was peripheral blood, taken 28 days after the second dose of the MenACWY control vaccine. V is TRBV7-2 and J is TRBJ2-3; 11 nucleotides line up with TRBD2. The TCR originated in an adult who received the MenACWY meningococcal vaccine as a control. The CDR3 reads CASSPSGLAVTDTQYF. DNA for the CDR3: TGTGCCAGCAGCCCCTCGGGACTAGCGGTCACAGATACGCAGTATTTT.